This is a list of T cell receptor beta chains from one sample in a study of cytotoxic CD8 clonotypes in ibrutinib-treated CLL. Here immunoSEQ multiplex PCR was the method, and the copy in TCRdb shows in-frame clones only, minus some. The sample includes roughly 17,000 clones, 50% to 75% of them seen just once. Specimen: PBMCs, collected after 12 months of ibrutinib treatment. The source is a human donor with chronic lymphocytic leukemia. Both conserved end residues are part of each CDR3. Fields, in order: J gene, V gene, clone size, D gene, CDR3 protein, CDR3 DNA. D genes are given only for firm matches. Where a row states a size, it is once, few, many or the class of an expanded clone; other rows omit it.

j_call: TRBJ2-7; v_call: TRBV6-6; clone_size: NA; d_call: NA; cdr3_aa: CASSYRGKVEQYF; cdr3_nt: TGTGCCAGCAGTTACCGCGGGAAAGTCGAGCAGTACTTC
j_call: TRBJ1-1; v_call: TRBV2; clone_size: NA; d_call: TRBD1; cdr3_aa: CASSATGAGTEAFF; cdr3_nt: TGTGCCAGCTCCGCAACAGGGGCCGGAACTGAAGCTTTCTTT
j_call: TRBJ2-5; v_call: TRBV11-1; clone_size: NA; d_call: TRBD2; cdr3_aa: CASSHPGAGGAGTQYF; cdr3_nt: TGTGCCAGCAGCCACCCTGGGGCGGGAGGTGCCGGGACCCAGTACTTC
j_call: TRBJ2-3; v_call: TRBV7-9; clone_size: NA; d_call: TRBD2; cdr3_aa: CASTLGGVTDTQYF; cdr3_nt: TGTGCCAGCACCCTCGGGGGGGTCACAGATACGCAGTATTTT
j_call: TRBJ1-5; v_call: TRBV6-1; clone_size: few; d_call: NA; cdr3_aa: CASSEASYPQNSNQPQHF; cdr3_nt: TGTGCCAGCAGTGAAGCGTCGTATCCCCAAAACTCGAATCAGCCCCAGCATTTT
j_call: TRBJ1-2; v_call: TRBV27; clone_size: NA; d_call: TRBD1; cdr3_aa: CASRPGQDYGYTF; cdr3_nt: TGTGCCAGCAGGCCGGGACAGGACTATGGCTACACCTTC
j_call: TRBJ2-7; v_call: TRBV19; clone_size: few; d_call: NA; cdr3_aa: CASSRDYSYEQYF; cdr3_nt: TGTGCCAGTTCCCGGGATTATTCATACGAGCAGTACTTC
j_call: TRBJ1-1; v_call: TRBV19; clone_size: NA; d_call: NA; cdr3_aa: CASSIPAGATEAFF; cdr3_nt: TGTGCCAGTAGTATTCCAGCAGGGGCCACTGAAGCTTTCTTT
j_call: TRBJ2-5; v_call: TRBV2; clone_size: NA; d_call: TRBD1; cdr3_aa: CASNRMGQGLETQYF; cdr3_nt: TGTGCCAGCAACAGGATGGGACAGGGTCTAGAGACCCAGTACTTC
j_call: TRBJ1-2; v_call: TRBV7-8; clone_size: few; d_call: TRBD1; cdr3_aa: CASSLTGQHYGYTF; cdr3_nt: TGTGCCAGCAGCTTAACGGGACAGCACTATGGCTACACCTTC
j_call: TRBJ1-1; v_call: TRBV7-8; clone_size: NA; d_call: NA; cdr3_aa: CASSPAPTNTEAFF; cdr3_nt: TGTGCCAGCAGCCCTGCGCCTACGAACACTGAAGCTTTCTTT
j_call: TRBJ2-2; v_call: TRBV4-1; clone_size: NA; d_call: NA; cdr3_aa: CASSQPLWSGELFF; cdr3_nt: TGCGCCAGCAGCCAACCCCTTTGGTCCGGGGAGCTGTTTTTT
j_call: TRBJ2-3; v_call: TRBV6-1; clone_size: NA; d_call: NA; cdr3_aa: CASSRGSPTDTQYF; cdr3_nt: TGTGCCAGCAGCCGGGGGAGCCCCACAGATACGCAGTATTTT
j_call: TRBJ2-6; v_call: TRBV18; clone_size: NA; d_call: NA; cdr3_aa: CASSLLGGISGANVLTF; cdr3_nt: TGTGCCAGCTCACTCCTAGGGGGGATCTCTGGGGCCAACGTCCTGACTTTC
j_call: TRBJ2-2; v_call: TRBV27; clone_size: NA; d_call: NA; cdr3_aa: CASSLLRGLDTGELFF; cdr3_nt: TGTGCCAGCAGTTTACTCCGGGGGCTCGACACCGGGGAGCTGTTTTTT
j_call: TRBJ2-1; v_call: TRBV29-1; clone_size: NA; d_call: TRBD2; cdr3_aa: CSVEGVPGLANNEQFF; cdr3_nt: TGCAGCGTTGAAGGGGTTCCGGGACTAGCAAACAATGAGCAGTTCTTC
j_call: TRBJ2-5; v_call: TRBV10-1; clone_size: NA; d_call: NA; cdr3_aa: CASSVGDQETQYF; cdr3_nt: TGCGCCAGCAGTGTGGGGGATCAAGAGACCCAGTACTTC
j_call: TRBJ1-1; v_call: TRBV7-3; clone_size: NA; d_call: NA; cdr3_aa: CASSRTENTEAFF; cdr3_nt: TGTGCCAGCAGCCGGACAGAGAACACTGAAGCTTTCTTT
j_call: TRBJ2-7; v_call: TRBV20-1; clone_size: NA; d_call: NA; cdr3_aa: CSAAGGYEQYF; cdr3_nt: TGCAGTGCCGCCGGAGGGTACGAGCAGTACTTC
j_call: TRBJ2-1; v_call: TRBV19; clone_size: NA; d_call: TRBD2; cdr3_aa: CASSPLMLAGVDEQFF; cdr3_nt: TGTGCCAGTAGTCCCCTGATGCTAGCGGGAGTAGATGAGCAGTTCTTC
j_call: TRBJ1-2; v_call: TRBV5-1; clone_size: NA; d_call: TRBD1; cdr3_aa: CASSSSQGGRGYTF; cdr3_nt: TGCGCCAGCAGCTCCTCACAGGGGGGCAGAGGCTACACCTTC
j_call: TRBJ1-3; v_call: TRBV5-4; clone_size: NA; d_call: NA; cdr3_aa: CAQEDRSPGNTIYF; cdr3_nt: TGTGCCCAAGAGGACAGAAGCCCTGGAAACACCATATATTTT
j_call: TRBJ2-2; v_call: TRBV28; clone_size: NA; d_call: NA; cdr3_aa: CASSLLTGELFF; cdr3_nt: TGTGCCAGCAGTTTATTAACCGGGGAGCTGTTTTTT
j_call: TRBJ1-1; v_call: TRBV6-1; clone_size: NA; d_call: TRBD1; cdr3_aa: CASSDGQGADTEAFF; cdr3_nt: TGTGCCAGCAGCGACGGACAGGGGGCGGACACTGAAGCTTTCTTT
j_call: TRBJ2-3; v_call: TRBV7-6; clone_size: NA; d_call: TRBD2; cdr3_aa: CASSLQALAGFTDTQYF; cdr3_nt: TGTGCCAGCAGCTTACAGGCGTTAGCGGGATTCACAGATACGCAGTATTTT
j_call: TRBJ2-3; v_call: TRBV7-2; clone_size: NA; d_call: TRBD1; cdr3_aa: CASSPDRVRDTQYF; cdr3_nt: TGTGCCAGCAGCCCTGACAGGGTGAGAGATACGCAGTATTTT
j_call: TRBJ2-5; v_call: TRBV5-1; clone_size: NA; d_call: NA; cdr3_aa: CASSLGAQETQYF; cdr3_nt: TGCGCCAGCAGCTTGGGGGCCCAAGAGACCCAGTACTTC
j_call: TRBJ2-1; v_call: TRBV7-8; clone_size: NA; d_call: NA; cdr3_aa: CASSLYRVGSYNEQFF; cdr3_nt: TGTGCCAGCAGCTTATACAGGGTAGGGTCCTACAATGAGCAGTTCTTC
j_call: TRBJ2-7; v_call: TRBV2; clone_size: NA; d_call: NA; cdr3_aa: CASRDLNYEQYF; cdr3_nt: TGTGCCAGCCGGGACTTAAACTACGAGCAGTACTTC
j_call: TRBJ2-1; v_call: TRBV2; clone_size: few; d_call: NA; cdr3_aa: CASNTENYNEQFF; cdr3_nt: TGTGCCAGTAATACAGAAAACTATAATGAGCAGTTCTTC
j_call: TRBJ2-3; v_call: TRBV5-1; clone_size: NA; d_call: TRBD2; cdr3_aa: CASSLPGGTDTQYF; cdr3_nt: TGCGCCAGCAGCTTGCCGGGAGGAACAGATACGCAGTATTTT
j_call: TRBJ1-2; v_call: TRBV5-8; clone_size: few; d_call: NA; cdr3_aa: CASSFENTGYGYTF; cdr3_nt: TGTGCCAGCAGCTTTGAGAACACCGGCTATGGCTACACCTTC
j_call: TRBJ1-1; v_call: TRBV20-1; clone_size: NA; d_call: NA; cdr3_aa: CSARGLAEAFF; cdr3_nt: TGCAGTGCTAGAGGGTTGGCTGAAGCTTTCTTT
j_call: TRBJ1-5; v_call: TRBV7-3; clone_size: few; d_call: NA; cdr3_aa: CASSLDYSQPQHF; cdr3_nt: TGTGCCAGCAGCTTGGATTACAGTCAGCCCCAGCATTTT
j_call: TRBJ2-7; v_call: TRBV7-2; clone_size: NA; d_call: TRBD1; cdr3_aa: CASSPGTGIHEQYF; cdr3_nt: TGTGCCAGCAGCCCCGGGACAGGGATCCACGAGCAGTACTTC
j_call: TRBJ1-5; v_call: TRBV5-1; clone_size: few; d_call: NA; cdr3_aa: CASSTLQGQPQHF; cdr3_nt: TGCGCCAGCAGCACTCTACAAGGTCAGCCCCAGCATTTT